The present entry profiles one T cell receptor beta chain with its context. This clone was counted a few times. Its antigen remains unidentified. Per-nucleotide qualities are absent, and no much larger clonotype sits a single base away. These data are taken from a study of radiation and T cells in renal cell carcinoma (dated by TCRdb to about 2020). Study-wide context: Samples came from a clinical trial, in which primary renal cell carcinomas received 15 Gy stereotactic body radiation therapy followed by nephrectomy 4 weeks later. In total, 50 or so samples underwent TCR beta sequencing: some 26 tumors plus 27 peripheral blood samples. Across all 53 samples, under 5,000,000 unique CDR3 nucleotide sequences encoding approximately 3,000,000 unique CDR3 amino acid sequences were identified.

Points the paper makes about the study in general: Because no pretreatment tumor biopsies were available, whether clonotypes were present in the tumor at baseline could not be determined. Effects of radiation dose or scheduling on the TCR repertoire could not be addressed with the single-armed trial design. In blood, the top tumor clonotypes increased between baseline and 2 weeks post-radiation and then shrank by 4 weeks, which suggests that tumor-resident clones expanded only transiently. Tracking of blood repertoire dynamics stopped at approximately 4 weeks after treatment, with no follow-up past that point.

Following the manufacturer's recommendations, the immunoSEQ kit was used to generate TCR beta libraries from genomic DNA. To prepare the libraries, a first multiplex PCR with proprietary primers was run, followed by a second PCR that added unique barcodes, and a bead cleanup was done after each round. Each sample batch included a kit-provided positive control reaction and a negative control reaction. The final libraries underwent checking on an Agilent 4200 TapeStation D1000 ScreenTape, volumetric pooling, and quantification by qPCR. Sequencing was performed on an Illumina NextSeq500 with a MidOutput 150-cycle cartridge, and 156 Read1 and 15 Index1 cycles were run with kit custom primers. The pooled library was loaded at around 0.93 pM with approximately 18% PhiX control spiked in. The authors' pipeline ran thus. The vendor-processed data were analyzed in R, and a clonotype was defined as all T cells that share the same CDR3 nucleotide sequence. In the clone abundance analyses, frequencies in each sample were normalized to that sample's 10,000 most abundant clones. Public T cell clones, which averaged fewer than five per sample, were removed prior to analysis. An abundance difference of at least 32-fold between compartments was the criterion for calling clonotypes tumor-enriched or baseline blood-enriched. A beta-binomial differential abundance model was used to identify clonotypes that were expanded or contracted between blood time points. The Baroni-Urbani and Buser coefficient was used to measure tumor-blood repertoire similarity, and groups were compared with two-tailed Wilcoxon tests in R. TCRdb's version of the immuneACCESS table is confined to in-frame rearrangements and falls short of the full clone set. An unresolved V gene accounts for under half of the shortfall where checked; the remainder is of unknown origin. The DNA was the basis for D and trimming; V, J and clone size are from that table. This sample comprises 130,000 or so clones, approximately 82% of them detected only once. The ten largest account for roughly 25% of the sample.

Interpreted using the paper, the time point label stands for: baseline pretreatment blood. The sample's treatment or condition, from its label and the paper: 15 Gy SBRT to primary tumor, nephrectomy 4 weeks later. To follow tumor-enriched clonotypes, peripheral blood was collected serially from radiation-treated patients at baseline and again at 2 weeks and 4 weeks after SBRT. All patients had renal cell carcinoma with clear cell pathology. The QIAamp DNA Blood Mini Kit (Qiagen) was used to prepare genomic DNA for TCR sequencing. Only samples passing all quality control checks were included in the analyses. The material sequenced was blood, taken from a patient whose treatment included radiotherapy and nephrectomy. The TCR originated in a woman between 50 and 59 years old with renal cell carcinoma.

DNA sequence: TGTGCCATCAGTGCTCGGTCCTACGAGCAGTACTTC. Translated, this gives CAISARSYEQYF. The chain is made from TRBV10-3 and TRBJ2-7; no D gene is confidently identified. V and J are truncated by 4 bases and 1 base respectively, leaving an intervening sequence of 5 bases. For CDR1 and CDR2, the germline V gene lists ENHRY and SYGVKD. There are 12 amino acids in the CDR3, from cysteine to phenylalanine inclusive. This entry keeps only the CDR3 DNA: 36 bases, framed from base 1.